The 20 T cell receptor beta chains below were found in one sample sequenced in a study of blood T cell repertoires in COVID-19. The protocol was immunoSEQ multiplex PCR, while the TCRdb copy is restricted to in-frame clones and leaves out a portion. The table includes around 190,000 clones, 87% detected once. Sample: PBMCs or T cells enriched from blood (not recorded which). These receptors were collected from a man between 18 and 29 years old with acute COVID-19.

V is TRBV7-9 and J is TRBJ2-3; 7 bases are a match to TRBD1. CDR1 and CDR2 (germline): SEHNR, FQNEAQ (reference sequence). J was trimmed by 2 bases and V by 4 bases; bases with no gene match: 15. The CDR3 is 18 amino acids. The chain's CDR3 is CASSSIKTGLLITDTQYF. CDR3 sequence (DNA): TGTGCCAGCAGCTCTATAAAGACAGGGCTTTTAATCACAGATACGCAGTATTTT.

The chain has TRBV5-6 and TRBJ1-2; 7 bases match TRBD1. V lost 3 bases to trimming and J lost 7 bases; unmatched junction nucleotides: 12. The CDR3 loop spans 15 amino acids. Germline values: CDR1 SGHDT, CDR2 YYEEEE. CDR3 DNA sequence: TGTGCCAGCAGCTCGACAGGGATCCCCAAGGGTGGCTACACCTTC. It is translated as CASSSTGIPKGGYTF.

The gene calls are TRBV10-1 and TRBJ2-1; D is perhaps TRBD2 (5 bases). Trimming left V 4 bases short and J 7 bases short, with 29 bases between. Germline values: CDR1 WNHNN, CDR2 SYGVQD (reference sequence). This CDR3 contains 19 residues. As DNA, the CDR3 is TGCGCCAGCAGTGCGGATGTTCTTAGTGGGAGAACGTCATGGAATGAGCAGTTCTTC. It translates to CASSADVLSGRTSWNEQFF.

The V gene is TRBV11-2, the J gene TRBJ1-2, with a weak D call TRBD1 (5 bases). The CDR3 extends over 11 amino acids. The V end lost 6 bases, the J end lost 8 bases, and 10 bases lay between the germline ends. Germline V gives CDR1 SGHAT, CDR2 FQNNGV. In nucleotides, the CDR3 is TGTGCCAGCAGGGGGCCGGACGGCTACACCTTC. Protein: CASRGPDGYTF.

This clone has just one count. The chain recombines TRBV28 with TRBJ2-7, with TRBD2 matching 11 bases. This CDR3 spans 13 amino acids. From germline, CDR1 is MDHEN and CDR2 SYDVKM. V shed 6 bases and J 7 bases; nucleotides not matched to a gene: 5. The CDR3, as DNA: TGTGCCAGCAGGGACTCTAGCGGGAGGGAGCAGTACTTC. Protein sequence: CASRDSSGREQYF.

The chain joins TRBV3-1 (or the pseudogene TRBV3-2) to TRBJ1-1; D gene uncertain. Per germline, CDR1 LGHDT and CDR2 YNNKEL (reference sequence). V lost 4 bases and J lost 8, with 14 bases in between. This CDR3 is built from 13 residues. The CDR3 sequence is CASSPNREGEAFF. As DNA, the CDR3 is TGTGCCAGCAGCCCAAATCGGGAAGGAGAAGCTTTCTTT.

Turning to this clone: An end of the junction differs from the germline gene, which may be a read error. This chain joins TRBV6-1 and TRBJ2-7, with 10 bases identical to TRBD1. There are 14 residues in the CDR3. In germline, CDR1 is MNHNS, CDR2 SASEGT. Written as DNA, the CDR3 is TGTGCCAGCAGGGAAGCCGGGACAGGGGACGAGCAGTACTTC. Amino acids: CASREAGTGDEQYF.

This sequence joins TRBV7-9 and TRBJ2-5; possibly TRBD1 for D (5 bases). The germline V gene has CDR1 SEHNR and CDR2 FQNEAQ (reference sequence). Trimming stripped 4 bases from V and 5 bases from J, with 26 bases between. The CDR3 has 18 residues. CDR3 nucleotide sequence: TGTGCCAGCAGCTCGAGCTTAATCTACTTTGGGGCGCCGGAGACCCAGTACTTC. Translated, it gives CASSSSLIYFGAPETQYF. The full variable domain, completed using reference TRBV7-9 and TRBJ2-5, is DTGVSQNPRHKITKRGQNVTFRCDPISEHNRLYWYRQTLGQGPEFLTYFQNEAQLEKSRLLSDRFSAERPKGSFSTLEIQRTEQGDSAMYLCASSSSLIYFGAPETQYFGPGTRLLVL.

The chain uses TRBV28 and TRBJ2-4; D remains ambiguous. Trimming cost V 7 bases and J 0 bases, with 13 bases left between them. Germline loops: CDR1 MDHEN, CDR2 SYDVKM. The CDR3 has 15 amino acids. The CDR3 sequence: CASKMADLAKNIQYF. DNA of the CDR3: TGTGCCAGCAAGATGGCAGATTTAGCCAAAAACATTCAGTACTTC.

The chain links TRBV25-1 to TRBJ2-7; possible D gene TRBD1, 6 bases. Trimming stripped 2 bases from V and 5 bases from J, with 13 bases between. From germline, CDR1 is MGHDK and CDR2 SYGVNS. This CDR3 spans 14 amino acids. The CDR3 DNA reads TGTGCCAGCAGTGAACCGAAACAGGGTGACGAGCAGTACTTC. This codes for CASSEPKQGDEQYF.

The chain links TRBV6-6 to TRBJ1-6; tentatively, D is TRBD1 (6 bases). This CDR3 comprises 14 residues. Germline V gives CDR1 MNHNY, CDR2 SVGAGI (reference sequence). Trimming took off 7 bases at V and 10 bases at J, with 17 bases between the two ends. The chain's CDR3 is CASNPGTSASPLHF. CDR3 DNA: TGTGCCAGCAACCCCGGGACATCGGCATCACCCCTCCACTTT.

This chain uses TRBV7-3 with TRBJ2-5, with 7 nucleotides matching TRBD1. The germline CDR1 and CDR2 sequences are SGHTA and FQGTGA. This CDR3 has 13 residues. V shed 5 bases, J shed 4 bases, and the junction held 4 bases outside the gene matches. CDR3 sequence: CASSVGTAETQYF. The CDR3 DNA reads TGTGCCAGCAGCGTAGGGACAGCAGAGACCCAGTACTTC. Full variable domain (outside the CDR3, taken from reference TRBV7-3 and TRBJ2-5): GAGVSQTPSNKVTEKGKYVELRCDPISGHTALYWYRQSLGQGPEFLIYFQGTGAADDSGLPNDRFFAVRPEGSVSTLKIQRTERGDSAVYLCASSVGTAETQYFGPGTRLLVL.

V usage is TRBV11-3 and J usage is TRBJ1-1; D unclear. The CDR3 is 12 amino acids. CDR1 and CDR2 (germline): SGHNT, YENEEA. V was clipped by 5 bases and J by 3 bases, with 7 bases between them. DNA of the CDR3: TGTGCCAGCAGCCCCACAGACACTGAAGCTTTCTTT. Translated: CASSPTDTEAFF.

The chain carries TRBV11-2 and TRBJ1-2; the match to TRBD1 covers 8 bases. This CDR3 contains 15 residues. Per the germline V gene, CDR1 is SGHAT and CDR2 is FQNNGV. Trimming took 4 bases from V and 4 from J; bases not matched to a gene: 8. CDR3: CASSSPRTGLYGYTF. CDR3 DNA: TGTGCCAGCAGCTCACCTCGGACAGGGCTCTATGGCTACACCTTC.

V usage is TRBV5-1 and J usage is TRBJ2-7; unclear D gene. Trimming cost V 6 bases and J 0 bases, with 19 bases left between them. The CDR3 contains 16 residues. Per the germline V gene, CDR1 is SGHRS and CDR2 is YFSETQ. The CDR3 protein is CASTPDSYSSSYEQYF. The DNA for the CDR3 is TGCGCCAGCACCCCAGACTCCTACTCCAGCTCCTACGAGCAGTACTTC.

This chain links TRBV4-1 with TRBJ1-6; TRBD1 is a possible D gene (6 bases). CDR1 is MGHRA, CDR2 YSYEKL, per germline. This CDR3 has 15 residues. V was shortened by 0 bases and J by 6 bases, with 9 bases between the two germline ends. The CDR3 DNA follows: TGCGCCAGCAGCCAAGAGACAGGAGGTAATTCACCCCTCCACTTT. Its translation is CASSQETGGNSPLHF.

The chain carries TRBV4-2 and TRBJ2-2; TRBD2 aligns across 8 bases. This CDR3 has 16 residues. V shed 0 bases, J shed 3 bases, and the junction held 3 bases outside the gene matches. CDR1 is LGHNA and CDR2 is YNFKEQ in the germline V gene. The DNA of the CDR3 is TGTGCCAGCAGCCAAGAGACGGGAGGGGACACCGGGGAGCTGTTTTTT. Protein: CASSQETGGDTGELFF.

The V gene is TRBV3-1 (or the pseudogene TRBV3-2), the J gene TRBJ1-1; unclear D gene. Germline V gene sequence: CDR1 LGHDT, CDR2 YNNKEL (reference sequence). The germline V and J ends were trimmed by 4 bases and 3 bases, with 9 bases remaining between them. This CDR3 is 13 amino acids long. This CDR3 is CASSPLQYTEAFF. The CDR3 nucleotides read TGTGCCAGCAGCCCCTTACAGTACACTGAAGCTTTCTTT.

The V gene is TRBV2, the J gene TRBJ1-5; 10 bases match TRBD1. The CDR3 contains 15 residues. Germline V gives CDR1 SNHLY, CDR2 FYNNEI. The V segment lost 4 bases and the J segment 4 bases; nucleotides outside the gene matches: 4. The chain's CDR3 is CASSVAGQGNQPQHF. In DNA form, the CDR3 reads TGTGCCAGCAGTGTCGCGGGACAGGGGAATCAGCCCCAGCATTTT.

The V and J genes are TRBV29-1 and TRBJ2-1, with 14 bases that match TRBD2. This CDR3 is 16 amino acids long. The germline V gene has CDR1 SQVTM and CDR2 ANQGSEA. Trimming cost V 4 bases and J 0 bases; bases outside gene matches: 2. This CDR3 reads CSVGLAGGSSYNEQFF. The CDR3 coding sequence is TGCAGCGTTGGACTAGCGGGAGGGAGCTCCTACAATGAGCAGTTCTTC.